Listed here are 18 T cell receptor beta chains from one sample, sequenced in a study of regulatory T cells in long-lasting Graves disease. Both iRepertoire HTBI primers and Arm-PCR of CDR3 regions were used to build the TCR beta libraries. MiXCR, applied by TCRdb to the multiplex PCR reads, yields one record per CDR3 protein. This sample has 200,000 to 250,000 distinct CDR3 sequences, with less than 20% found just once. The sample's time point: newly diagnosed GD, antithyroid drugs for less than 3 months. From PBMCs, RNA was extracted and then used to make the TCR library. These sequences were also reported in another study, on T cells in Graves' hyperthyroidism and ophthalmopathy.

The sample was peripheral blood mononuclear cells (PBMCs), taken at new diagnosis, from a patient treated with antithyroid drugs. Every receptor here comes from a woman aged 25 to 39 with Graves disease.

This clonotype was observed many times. The CDR3 here is CASSPQAQGNTEAFF. Here the CDR3 DNA reads TGTGCCAGCAGCCCCCAGGCACAGGGGAACACTGAAGCTTTCTTT. The chain has TRBV11-2 and TRBJ1-1; weak D call: TRBD1 (6 bases). Trimming left V 5 bases short and J 1 base short, with 14 bases between. The germline gives CDR1 SGHAT, CDR2 FQNNGV. The length of the CDR3 is 15 residues.

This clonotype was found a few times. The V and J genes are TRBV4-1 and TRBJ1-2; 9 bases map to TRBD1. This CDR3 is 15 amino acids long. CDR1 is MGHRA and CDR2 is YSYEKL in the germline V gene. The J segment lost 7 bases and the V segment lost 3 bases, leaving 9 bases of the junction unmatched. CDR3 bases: TGCGCCAGCAGCCACAGGGACAGGGTCGCTTCTGGCTACACCTTC. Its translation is CASSHRDRVASGYTF.

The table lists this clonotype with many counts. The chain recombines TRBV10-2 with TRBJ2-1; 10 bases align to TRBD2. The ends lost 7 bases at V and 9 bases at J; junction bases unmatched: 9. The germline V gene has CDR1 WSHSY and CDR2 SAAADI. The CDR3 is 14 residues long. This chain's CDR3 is CASKAASGSGEQFF. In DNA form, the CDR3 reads TGCGCCAGCAAGGCGGCTAGCGGGAGCGGTGAGCAGTTCTTC.

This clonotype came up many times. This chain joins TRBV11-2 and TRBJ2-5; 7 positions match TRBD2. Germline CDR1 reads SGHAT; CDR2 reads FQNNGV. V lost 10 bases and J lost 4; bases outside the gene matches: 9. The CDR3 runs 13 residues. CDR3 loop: CATRWEGRETQYF. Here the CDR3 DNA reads TGTGCCACTAGGTGGGAGGGCCGAGAGACCCAGTACTTC.

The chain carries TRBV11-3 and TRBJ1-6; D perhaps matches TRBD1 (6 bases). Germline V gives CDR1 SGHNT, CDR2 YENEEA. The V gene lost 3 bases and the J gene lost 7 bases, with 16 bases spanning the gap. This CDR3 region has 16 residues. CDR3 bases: TGTGCCAGCAGCTTGCCGTCGCAGGGGTGGAATTCACCCCTCCACTTT. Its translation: CASSLPSQGWNSPLHF.

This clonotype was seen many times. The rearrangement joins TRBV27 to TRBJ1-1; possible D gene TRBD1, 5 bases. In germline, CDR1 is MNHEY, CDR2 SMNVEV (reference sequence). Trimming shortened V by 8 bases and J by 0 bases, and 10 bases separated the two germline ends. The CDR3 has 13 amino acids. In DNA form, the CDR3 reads TGTGCCAGCGGGGGGTTCATGAACACTGAAGCTTTCTTT. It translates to CASGGFMNTEAFF.

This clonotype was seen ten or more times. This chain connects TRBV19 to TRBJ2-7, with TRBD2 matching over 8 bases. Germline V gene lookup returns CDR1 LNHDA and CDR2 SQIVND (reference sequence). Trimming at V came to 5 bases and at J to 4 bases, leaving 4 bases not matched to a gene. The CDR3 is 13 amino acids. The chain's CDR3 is CASSRTGGYEQYF. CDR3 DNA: TGTGCCAGTAGTCGAACGGGAGGGTACGAGCAGTACTTC. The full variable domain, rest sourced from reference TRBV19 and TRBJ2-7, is DGGITQSPKYLFRKEGQNVTLSCEQNLNHDAMYWYRQDPGQGLRLIYYSQIVNDFQKGDIAEGYSVSREKKESFPLTVTSAQKNPTAFYLCASSRTGGYEQYFGPGTRLTVT.

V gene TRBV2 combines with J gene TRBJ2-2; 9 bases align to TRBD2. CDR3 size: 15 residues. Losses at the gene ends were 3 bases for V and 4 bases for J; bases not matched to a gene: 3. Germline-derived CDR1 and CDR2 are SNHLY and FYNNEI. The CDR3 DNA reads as TGTGCCAGCAGTGAGGTAGCGGGAGCCACCGGGGAGCTGTTTTTT. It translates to CASSEVAGATGELFF.

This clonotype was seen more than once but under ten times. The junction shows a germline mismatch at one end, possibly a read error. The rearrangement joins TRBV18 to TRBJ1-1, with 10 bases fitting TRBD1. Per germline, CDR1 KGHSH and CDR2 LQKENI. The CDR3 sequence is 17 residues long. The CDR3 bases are TGTGCCAGCTCATTGGCGGGGACAGGGGTAATGAACACTGAAGCTTCCTTT. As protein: CASSLAGTGVMNTEASF.

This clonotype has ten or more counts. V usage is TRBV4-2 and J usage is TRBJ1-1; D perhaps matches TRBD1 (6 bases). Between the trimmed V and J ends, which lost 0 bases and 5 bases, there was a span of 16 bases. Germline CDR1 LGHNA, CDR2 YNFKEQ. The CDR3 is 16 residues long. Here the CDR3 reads CASSQDGRGRRTEAFF. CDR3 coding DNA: TGTGCCAGCAGCCAAGATGGGCGGGGGCGCAGGACTGAAGCTTTCTTT.

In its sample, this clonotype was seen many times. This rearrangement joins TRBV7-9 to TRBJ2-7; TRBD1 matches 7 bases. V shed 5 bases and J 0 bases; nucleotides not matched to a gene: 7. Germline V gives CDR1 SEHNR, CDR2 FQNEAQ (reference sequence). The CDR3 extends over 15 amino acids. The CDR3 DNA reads TGTGCCAGCAGCCATCGGGACAGTCGCTCCTACGAGCAGTACTTC. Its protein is CASSHRDSRSYEQYF.

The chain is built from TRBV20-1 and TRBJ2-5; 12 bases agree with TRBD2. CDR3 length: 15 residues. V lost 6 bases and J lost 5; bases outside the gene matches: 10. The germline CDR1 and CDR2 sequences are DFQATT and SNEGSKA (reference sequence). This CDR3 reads CSAEGLAGWLETQYF. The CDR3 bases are TGCAGTGCCGAGGGACTAGCGGGTTGGTTGGAGACCCAGTACTTC.

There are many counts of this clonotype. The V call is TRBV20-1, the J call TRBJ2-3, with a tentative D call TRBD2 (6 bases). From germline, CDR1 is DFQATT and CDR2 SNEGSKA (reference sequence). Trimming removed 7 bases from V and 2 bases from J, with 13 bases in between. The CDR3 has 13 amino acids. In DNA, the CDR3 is TGCAGTGTGGGTAGCGGCCTCACAGATACGCAGTATTTT. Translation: CSVGSGLTDTQYF.

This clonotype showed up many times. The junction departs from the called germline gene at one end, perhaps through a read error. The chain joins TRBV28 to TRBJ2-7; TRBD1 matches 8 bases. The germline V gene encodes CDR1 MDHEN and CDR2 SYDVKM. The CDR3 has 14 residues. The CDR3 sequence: CASSPRTGTKSPNF. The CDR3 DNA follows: TGTGCCAGCAGTCCGAGGACAGGGACAAAGTCTCCGAACTTC. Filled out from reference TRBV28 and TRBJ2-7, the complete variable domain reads DVKVTQSSRYLVKRTGEKVFLECVQDMDHENMFWYRQDPGLGLRLIYFSYDVKMKEKGDIPEGYSVSREKKERFSLILESASTNQTSMYLCASSPRTGTKSPNFGPGTRLTVT.

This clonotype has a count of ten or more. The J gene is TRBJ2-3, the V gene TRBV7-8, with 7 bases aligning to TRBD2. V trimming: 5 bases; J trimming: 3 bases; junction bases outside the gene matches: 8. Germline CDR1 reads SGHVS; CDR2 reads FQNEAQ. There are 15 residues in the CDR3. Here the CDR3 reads CASSPWQGGTDTQYF. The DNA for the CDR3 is TGTGCCAGCAGCCCATGGCAGGGAGGGACAGATACGCAGTATTTT.

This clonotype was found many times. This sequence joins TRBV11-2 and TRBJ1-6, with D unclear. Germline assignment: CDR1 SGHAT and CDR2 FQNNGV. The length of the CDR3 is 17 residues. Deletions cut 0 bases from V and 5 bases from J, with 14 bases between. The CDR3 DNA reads TGTGCCAGCAGCTTAGATCAGAGGCCCCCTAATAATTCACCCCTCCACTTT. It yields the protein CASSLDQRPPNNSPLHF.

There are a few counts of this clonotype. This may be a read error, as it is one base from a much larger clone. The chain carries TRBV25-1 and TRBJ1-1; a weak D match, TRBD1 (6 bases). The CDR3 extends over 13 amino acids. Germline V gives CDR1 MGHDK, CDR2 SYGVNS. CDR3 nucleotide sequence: TGTGCCAGTAGACAGGCCGCGAACACTGAAGCTCTCTTT. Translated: CASRQAANTEALF. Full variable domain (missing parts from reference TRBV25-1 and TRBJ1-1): EADIYQTPRYLVIGTGKKITLECSQTMGHDKMYWYQQDPGMELHLIHYSYGVNSTEKGDLSSESTVSRIRTEHFPLTLESARPSHTSQYLCASRQAANTEALFGQGTRLTVV.

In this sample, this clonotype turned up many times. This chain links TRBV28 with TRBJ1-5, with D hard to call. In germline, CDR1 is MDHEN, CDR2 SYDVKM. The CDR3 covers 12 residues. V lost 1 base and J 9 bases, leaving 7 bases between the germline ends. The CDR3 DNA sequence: TGTGCCAGCAGTTTATTAGAGGGGCCCCAGCATTTT. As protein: CASSLLEGPQHF.